This TCR beta chain was observed in a study of shared clonotypes between healthy human individuals. Under the authors' procedure: Filtering was not the same, since immunoSEQ gave junction-only sequences without quality scores. Some clones are missing from TCRdb's copy, which holds only in-frame ones; the method was immunoSEQ multiplex PCR. V and J calls and clone size are those listed in that table; D and trimming were worked out from the DNA. The data contain under 2.5 million clones, 92% of them singletons. V was pared by 4 bases and J by 0 bases, with 10 bases between. The V gene's germline CDR1 is MGHRA and CDR2 YSYEKL. The CDR3 loop spans 14 amino acids.

The origin of this receptor is a young man in good health. Some clones in this sample may be carry-over from other donors' samples. The chain employs TRBV4-1 and TRBJ2-7, with D perhaps TRBD1 or TRBD2 (5 bases each). Sequences were obtained from naive CD4+ T cells from PBMCs. Subset specified: CD45RA+ positively selected. In nucleotides, the CDR3 is TGCGCCAGCAGCCTTGGGACGCGCTCCTACGAGCAGTACTTC. Protein sequence: CASSLGTRSYEQYF.